This T cell receptor beta chain was obtained from a study of T cell changes during pregnancy in multiple sclerosis (dated by TCRdb to between 2018 and 2021). General notes on the study: The study examined how the T cell repertoire changed over the course of pregnancy in women with multiple sclerosis.

In the case of this clone: It has no known antigen specificity. The record has no base qualities; no much larger clone is one base away.

Receptor libraries were prepared by the immunoSEQ multiplex PCR assay. TCRdb's version of the immuneACCESS table is confined to in-frame rearrangements and falls short of the full clone set. An unresolved V gene accounts for under half of the shortfall where checked; the remainder is of unknown origin. This sample comprises about 83,000 clones, about 95% of them detected only once. Over 0.95% of the sample belongs to the ten largest clones. CDR1 and CDR2 (WNHNN, SYGVQD) derive from the germline V gene (reference sequence). The V end loses 6 bases and the J end loses 2 bases, and a stretch of 12 bases separates them. The CDR3 numbers 14 residues from cysteine through phenylalanine. The DNA shown is the 42-base CDR3, in frame from base 1.

In this chain, TRBV10-1 is recombined with TRBJ2-3; a tentative D match to TRBD2 spans 6 bases. The sample in question was peripheral blood, obtained in the second trimester of pregnancy. The clonotype originates from a female donor with multiple sclerosis, enrolled in a pregnancy study. The sequenced DNA is TGCGCCAGCAGCCGGGACTTATACACAGATACGCAGTATTTT. Its protein is CASSRDLYTDTQYF.